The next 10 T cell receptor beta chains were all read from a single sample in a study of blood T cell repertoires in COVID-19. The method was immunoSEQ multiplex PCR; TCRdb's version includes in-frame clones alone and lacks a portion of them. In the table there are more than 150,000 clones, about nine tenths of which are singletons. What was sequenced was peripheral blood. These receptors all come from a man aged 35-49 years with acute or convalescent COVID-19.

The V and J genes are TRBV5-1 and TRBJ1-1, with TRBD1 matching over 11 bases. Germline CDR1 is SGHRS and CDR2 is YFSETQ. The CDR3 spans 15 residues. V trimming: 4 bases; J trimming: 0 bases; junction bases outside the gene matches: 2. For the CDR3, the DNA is TGCGCCAGCAGCCCGGGACAGGGGGTGAACACTGAAGCTTTCTTT. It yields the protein CASSPGQGVNTEAFF. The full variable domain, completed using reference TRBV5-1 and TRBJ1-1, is KAGVTQTPRYLIKTRGQQVTLSCSPISGHRSVSWYQQTPGQGLQFLFEYFSETQRNKGNFPGRFSGRQFSNSRSEMNVSTLELGDSALYLCASSPGQGVNTEAFFGQGTRLTVV.

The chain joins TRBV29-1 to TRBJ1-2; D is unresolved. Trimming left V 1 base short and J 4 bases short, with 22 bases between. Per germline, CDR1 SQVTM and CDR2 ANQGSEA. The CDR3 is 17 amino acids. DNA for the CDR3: TGCAGCGTTGAAGGCTCCCGAGTTACCAATTCGCGCTATGGCTACACCTTC. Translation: CSVEGSRVTNSRYGYTF. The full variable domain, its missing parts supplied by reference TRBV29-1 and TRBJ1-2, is SAVISQKPSRDICQRGTSLTIQCQVDSQVTMMFWYRQQPGQSLTLIATANQGSEATYESGFVIDKFPISRPNLTFSTLTVSNMSPEDSSIYLCSVEGSRVTNSRYGYTFGSGTRLTVV.

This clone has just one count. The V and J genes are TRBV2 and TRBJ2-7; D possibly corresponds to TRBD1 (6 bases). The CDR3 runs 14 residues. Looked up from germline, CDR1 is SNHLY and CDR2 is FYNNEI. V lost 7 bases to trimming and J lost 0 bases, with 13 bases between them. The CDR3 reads CASTVTGISYEQYF. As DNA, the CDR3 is TGTGCCAGCACCGTAACAGGGATCTCCTACGAGCAGTACTTC.

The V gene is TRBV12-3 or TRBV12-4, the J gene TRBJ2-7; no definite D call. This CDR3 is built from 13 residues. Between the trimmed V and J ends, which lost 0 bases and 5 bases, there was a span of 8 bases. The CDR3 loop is CASSLAGNNEQYF. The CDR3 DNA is TGTGCCAGCAGTTTAGCTGGCAATAACGAGCAGTACTTC.

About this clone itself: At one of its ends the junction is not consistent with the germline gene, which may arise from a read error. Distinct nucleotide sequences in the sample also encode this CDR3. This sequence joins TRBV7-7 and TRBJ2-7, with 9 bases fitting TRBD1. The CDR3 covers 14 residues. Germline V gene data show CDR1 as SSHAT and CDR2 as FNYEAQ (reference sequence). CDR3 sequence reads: CASSLGTGLDEQYF. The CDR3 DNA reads TGTGCTAGCAGCTTAGGGACAGGGCTGGACGAGCAGTACTTC.

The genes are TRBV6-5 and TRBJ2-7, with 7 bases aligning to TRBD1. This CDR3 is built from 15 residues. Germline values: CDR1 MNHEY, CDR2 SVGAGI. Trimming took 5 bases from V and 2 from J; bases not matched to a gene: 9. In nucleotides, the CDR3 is TGTGCCAGCAGTCCCCGGACAGGCAGAGCCTACGAGCAGTACTTC. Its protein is CASSPRTGRAYEQYF.

The CDR3 reads CASSLPRSVAKGLGGELFF. The CDR3 DNA follows: TGTGCCAGCAGCTTGCCCCGCTCGGTAGCAAAAGGCCTAGGTGGGGAGCTGTTTTTT. The chain links TRBV5-6 to TRBJ2-2, with D uncertain. The CDR3 length is 19 residues. V dropped 1 base and J dropped 8 bases, with 27 bases sitting between them. CDR1 is SGHDT and CDR2 is YYEEEE in the germline V gene. The complete variable domain, with remaining parts taken from reference TRBV5-6 and TRBJ2-2, reads DAGVTQSPTHLIKTRGQQVTLRCSPKSGHDTVSWYQQALGQGPQFIFQYYEEEERQRGNFPDRFSGHQFPNYSSELNVNALLLGDSALYLCASSLPRSVAKGLGGELFFGEGSRLTVL.

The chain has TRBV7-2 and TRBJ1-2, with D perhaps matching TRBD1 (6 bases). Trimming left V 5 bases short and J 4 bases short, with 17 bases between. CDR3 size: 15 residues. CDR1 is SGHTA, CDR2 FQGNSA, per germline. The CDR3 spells CASSVQGFDVYGYTF. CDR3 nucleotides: TGTGCCAGCAGCGTACAGGGATTTGATGTCTATGGCTACACCTTC.

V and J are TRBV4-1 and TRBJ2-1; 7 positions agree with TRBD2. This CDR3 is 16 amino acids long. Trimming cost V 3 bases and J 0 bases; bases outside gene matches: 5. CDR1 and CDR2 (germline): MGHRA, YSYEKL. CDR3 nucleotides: TGCGCCAGCAGCCACCCTCGGGACTACTCCTACAATGAGCAGTTCTTC. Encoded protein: CASSHPRDYSYNEQFF.

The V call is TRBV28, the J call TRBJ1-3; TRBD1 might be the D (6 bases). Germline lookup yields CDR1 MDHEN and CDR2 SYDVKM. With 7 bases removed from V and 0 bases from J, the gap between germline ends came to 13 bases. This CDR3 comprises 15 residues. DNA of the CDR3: TGTGCCAGCAATGGTGACAGGACCTCTGGAAACACCATATATTTT. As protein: CASNGDRTSGNTIYF.